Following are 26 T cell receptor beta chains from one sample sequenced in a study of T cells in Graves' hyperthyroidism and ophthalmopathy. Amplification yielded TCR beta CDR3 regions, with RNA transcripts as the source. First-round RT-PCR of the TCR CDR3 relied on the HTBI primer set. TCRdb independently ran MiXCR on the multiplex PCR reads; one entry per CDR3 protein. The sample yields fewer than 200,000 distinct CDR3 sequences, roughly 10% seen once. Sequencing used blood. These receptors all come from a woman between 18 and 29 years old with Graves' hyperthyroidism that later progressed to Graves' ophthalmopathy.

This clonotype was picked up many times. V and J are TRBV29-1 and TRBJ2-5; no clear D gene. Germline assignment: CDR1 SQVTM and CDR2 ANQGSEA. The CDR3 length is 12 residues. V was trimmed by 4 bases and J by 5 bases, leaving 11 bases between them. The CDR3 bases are TGCAGCGTTGTATTTGGGATGGAGACCCAGTACTTC. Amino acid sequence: CSVVFGMETQYF.

CDR3 DNA sequence: TGTGCCAGCAGACGGAGCCTCGGCCTCGGGGAGCTGTTTTTT. Amino acids: CASRRSLGLGELFF. The V gene is TRBV28, the J gene TRBJ2-2; D uncertain. CDR3 length: 14 amino acids. Trimming stripped 6 bases from V and 7 bases from J, with 15 bases between. Germline lookup yields CDR1 MDHEN and CDR2 SYDVKM.

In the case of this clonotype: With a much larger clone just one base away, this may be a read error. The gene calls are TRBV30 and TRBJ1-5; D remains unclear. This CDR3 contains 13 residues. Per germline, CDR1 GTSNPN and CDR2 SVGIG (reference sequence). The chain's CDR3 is CAWSVTANQPPHF. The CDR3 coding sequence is TGTGCCTGGAGTGTAACAGCTAATCAGCCCCCGCATTTT.

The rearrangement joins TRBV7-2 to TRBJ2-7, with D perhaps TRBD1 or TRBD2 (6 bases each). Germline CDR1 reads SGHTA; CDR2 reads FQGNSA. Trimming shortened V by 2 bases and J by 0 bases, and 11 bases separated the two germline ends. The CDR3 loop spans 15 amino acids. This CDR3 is CASSLRRDTSYEQYF. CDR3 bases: TGTGCCAGCAGCTTAAGGCGGGACACCTCCTACGAGCAGTACTTC. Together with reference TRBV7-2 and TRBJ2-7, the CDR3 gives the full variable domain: GAGVSQSPSNKVTEKGKDVELRCDPISGHTALYWYRQSLGQGLEFLIYFQGNSAPDKSGLPSDRFSAERTGGSVSTLTIQRTQQEDSAVYLCASSLRRDTSYEQYFGPGTRLTVT.

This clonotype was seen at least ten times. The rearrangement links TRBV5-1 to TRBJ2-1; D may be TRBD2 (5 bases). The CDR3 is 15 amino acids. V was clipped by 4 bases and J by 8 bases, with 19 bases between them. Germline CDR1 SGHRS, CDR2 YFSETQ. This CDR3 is CASSREGLRPDEQFF. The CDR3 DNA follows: TGCGCCAGCAGCAGAGAGGGTCTGCGGCCCGATGAGCAGTTCTTC.

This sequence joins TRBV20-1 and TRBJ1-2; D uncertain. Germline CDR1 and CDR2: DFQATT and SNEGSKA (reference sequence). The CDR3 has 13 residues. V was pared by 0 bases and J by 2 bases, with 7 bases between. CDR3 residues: CSAREGWNYGYTF. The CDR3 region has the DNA TGCAGTGCTAGAGAGGGATGGAACTATGGCTACACCTTC.

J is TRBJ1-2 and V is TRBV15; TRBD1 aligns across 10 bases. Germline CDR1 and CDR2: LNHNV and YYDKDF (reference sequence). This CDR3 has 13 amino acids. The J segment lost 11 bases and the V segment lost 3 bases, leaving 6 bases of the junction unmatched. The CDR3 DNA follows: TGTGCCACCAGCAGCACCGGGACAGGGGTTTACACCTTC. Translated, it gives CATSSTGTGVYTF.

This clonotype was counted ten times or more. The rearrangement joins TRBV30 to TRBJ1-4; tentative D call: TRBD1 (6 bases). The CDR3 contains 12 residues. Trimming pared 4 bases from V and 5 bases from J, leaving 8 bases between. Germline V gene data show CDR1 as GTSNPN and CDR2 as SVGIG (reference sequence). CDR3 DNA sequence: TGTGCCTGGAATACAGGGAATGAAAAACTGTTTTTT. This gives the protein CAWNTGNEKLFF.

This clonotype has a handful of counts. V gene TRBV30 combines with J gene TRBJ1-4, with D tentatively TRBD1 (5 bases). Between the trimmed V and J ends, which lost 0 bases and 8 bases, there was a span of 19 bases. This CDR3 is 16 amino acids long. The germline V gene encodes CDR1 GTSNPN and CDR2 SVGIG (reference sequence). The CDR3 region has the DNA TGTGCCTGGAGTGTACTTACCGGGACCCGGCAAGAAAAACTGTTTTTT. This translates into CAWSVLTGTRQEKLFF.

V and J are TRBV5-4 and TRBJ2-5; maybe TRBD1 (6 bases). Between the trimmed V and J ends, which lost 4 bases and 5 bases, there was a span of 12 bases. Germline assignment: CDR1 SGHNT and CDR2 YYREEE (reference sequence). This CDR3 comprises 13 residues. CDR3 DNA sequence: TGTGCCAGCAGCCCAGGGGTTGGGGAGACCCAGTACTTC. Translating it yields CASSPGVGETQYF.

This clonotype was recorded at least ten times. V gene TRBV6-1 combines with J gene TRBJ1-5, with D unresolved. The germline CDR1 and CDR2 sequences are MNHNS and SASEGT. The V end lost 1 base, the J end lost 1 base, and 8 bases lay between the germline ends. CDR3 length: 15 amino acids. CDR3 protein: CASSEGVWSNQPQHF. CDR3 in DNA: TGTGCCAGCAGTGAAGGGGTATGGAGCAATCAGCCCCAGCATTTT.

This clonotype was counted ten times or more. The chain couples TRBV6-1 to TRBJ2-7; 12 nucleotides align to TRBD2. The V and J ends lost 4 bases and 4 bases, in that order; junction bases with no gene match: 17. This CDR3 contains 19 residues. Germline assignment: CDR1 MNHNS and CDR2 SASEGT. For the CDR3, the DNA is TGTGCCAGCAGTGCATGGACTAGCGGGACGGTCCCTCGCACTTACGAGCAGTACTTC. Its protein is CASSAWTSGTVPRTYEQYF.

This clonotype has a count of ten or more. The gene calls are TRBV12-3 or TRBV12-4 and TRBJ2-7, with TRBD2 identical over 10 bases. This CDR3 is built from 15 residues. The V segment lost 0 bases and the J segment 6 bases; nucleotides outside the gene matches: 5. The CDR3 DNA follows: TGTGCCAGCAGTTTAGCGGGGAGCGGGAGGGTCGAGCAGTACTTC. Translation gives CASSLAGSGRVEQYF.

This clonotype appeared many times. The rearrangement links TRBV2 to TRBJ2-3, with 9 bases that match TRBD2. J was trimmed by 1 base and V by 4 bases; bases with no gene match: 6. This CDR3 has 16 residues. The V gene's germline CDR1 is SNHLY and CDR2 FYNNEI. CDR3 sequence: CASSVRASGGTDTQYF. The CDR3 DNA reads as TGTGCCAGCAGTGTGAGGGCTAGCGGGGGCACAGATACGCAGTATTTT. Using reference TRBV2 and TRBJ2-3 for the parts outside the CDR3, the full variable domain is EPEVTQTPSHQVTQMGQEVILRCVPISNHLYFYWYRQILGQKVEFLVSFYNNEISEKSEIFDDQFSVERPDGSNFTLKIRSTKLEDSAMYFCASSVRASGGTDTQYFGPGTRLTVL.

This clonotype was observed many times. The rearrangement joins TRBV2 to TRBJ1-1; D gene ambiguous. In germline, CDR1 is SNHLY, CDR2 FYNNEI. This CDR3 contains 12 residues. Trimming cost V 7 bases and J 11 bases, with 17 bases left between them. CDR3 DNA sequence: TGTGCCAGCATGATTGGGTCCTCTAGTGCTTTCTTT. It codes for CASMIGSSSAFF.

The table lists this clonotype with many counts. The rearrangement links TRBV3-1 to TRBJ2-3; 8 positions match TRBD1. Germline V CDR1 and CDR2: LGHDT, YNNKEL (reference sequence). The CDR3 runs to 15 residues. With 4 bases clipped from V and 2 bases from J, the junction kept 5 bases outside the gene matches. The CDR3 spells CASSRGQVFTDTQYF. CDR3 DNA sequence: TGTGCCAGCAGCCGGGGACAGGTCTTCACAGATACGCAGTATTTT.

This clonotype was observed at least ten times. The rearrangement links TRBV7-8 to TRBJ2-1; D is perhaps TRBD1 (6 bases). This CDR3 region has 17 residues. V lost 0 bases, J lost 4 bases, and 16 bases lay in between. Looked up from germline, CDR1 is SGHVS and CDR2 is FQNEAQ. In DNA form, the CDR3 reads TGTGCCAGCAGCTTAGCTCGAAGGGGGTACGGATACAATGAGCAGTTCTTC. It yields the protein CASSLARRGYGYNEQFF.

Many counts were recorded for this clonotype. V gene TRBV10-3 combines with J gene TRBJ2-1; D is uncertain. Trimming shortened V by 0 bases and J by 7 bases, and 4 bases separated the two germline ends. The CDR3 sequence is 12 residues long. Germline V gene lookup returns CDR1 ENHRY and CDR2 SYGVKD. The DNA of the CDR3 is TGTGCCATCAGTGAGTCTTGGAATGAGCAGTTCTTC. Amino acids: CAISESWNEQFF.

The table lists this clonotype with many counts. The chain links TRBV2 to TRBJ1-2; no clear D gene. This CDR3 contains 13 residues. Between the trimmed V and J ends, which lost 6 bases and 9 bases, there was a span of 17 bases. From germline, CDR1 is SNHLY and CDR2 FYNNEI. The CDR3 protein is CASRPGSGYRYTF. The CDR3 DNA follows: TGTGCCAGCAGACCGGGGAGTGGGTATCGCTACACCTTC.

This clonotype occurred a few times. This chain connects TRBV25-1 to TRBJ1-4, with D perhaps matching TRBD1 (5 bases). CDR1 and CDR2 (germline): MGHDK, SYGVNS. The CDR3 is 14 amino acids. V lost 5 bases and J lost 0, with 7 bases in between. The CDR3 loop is CASSWTTTNEKLFF. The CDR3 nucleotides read TGTGCCAGCAGTTGGACAACAACTAATGAAAAACTGTTTTTT.

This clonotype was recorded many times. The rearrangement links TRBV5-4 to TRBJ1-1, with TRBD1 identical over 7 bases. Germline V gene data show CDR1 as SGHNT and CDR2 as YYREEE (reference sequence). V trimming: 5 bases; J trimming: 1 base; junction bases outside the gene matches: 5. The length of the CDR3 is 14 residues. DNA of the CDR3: TGTGCCAGCAGAGAGGGACAGAAGAACACTGAAGCTTTCTTT. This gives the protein CASREGQKNTEAFF.

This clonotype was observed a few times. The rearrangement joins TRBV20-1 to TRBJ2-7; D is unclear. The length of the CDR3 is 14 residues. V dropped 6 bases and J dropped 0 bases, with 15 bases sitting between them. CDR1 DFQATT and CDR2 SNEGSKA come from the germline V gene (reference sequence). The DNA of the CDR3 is TGCAGTGCCACCGGACCCTCGAGCTCCTACGAGCAGTACTTC. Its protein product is CSATGPSSSYEQYF.

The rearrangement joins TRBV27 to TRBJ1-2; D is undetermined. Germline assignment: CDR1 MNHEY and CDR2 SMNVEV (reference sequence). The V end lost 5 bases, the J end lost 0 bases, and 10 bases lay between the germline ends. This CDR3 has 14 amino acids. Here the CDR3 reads CASSRLGANYGYTF. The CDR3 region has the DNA TGTGCCAGCAGTCGTTTGGGAGCTAACTATGGCTACACCTTC.

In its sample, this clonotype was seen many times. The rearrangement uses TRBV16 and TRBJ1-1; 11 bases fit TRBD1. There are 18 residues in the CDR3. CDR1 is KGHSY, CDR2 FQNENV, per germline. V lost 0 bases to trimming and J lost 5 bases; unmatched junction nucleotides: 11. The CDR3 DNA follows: TGTGCCAGCAGCCAATCCATGGACAGGGGGCCATGGGGGACTGAAGCTTTCTTT. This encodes CASSQSMDRGPWGTEAFF.

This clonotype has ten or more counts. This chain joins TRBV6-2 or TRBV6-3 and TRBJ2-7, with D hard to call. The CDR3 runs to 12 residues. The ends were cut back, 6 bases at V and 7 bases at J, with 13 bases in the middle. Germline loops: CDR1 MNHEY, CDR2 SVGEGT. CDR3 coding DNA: TGTGCCAGCAGACAACAGAGTTGGGAGCAGTACTTC. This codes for CASRQQSWEQYF.

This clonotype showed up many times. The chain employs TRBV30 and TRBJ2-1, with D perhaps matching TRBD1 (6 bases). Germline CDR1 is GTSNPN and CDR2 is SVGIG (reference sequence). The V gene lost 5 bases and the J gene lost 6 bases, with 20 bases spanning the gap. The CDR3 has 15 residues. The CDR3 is CAWAAGNREINEQFF. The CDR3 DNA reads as TGTGCCTGGGCGGCCGGGAACAGGGAAATCAATGAGCAGTTCTTC.